A selection of T cell receptor beta chains follows, all from one sample in a study of cytotoxic CD8 clonotypes in ibrutinib-treated CLL. Method: immunoSEQ multiplex PCR; TCRdb's copy keeps in-frame clones and lacks some. There are more than 70,000 clones in the sample; roughly 77% occur only once, and around 4.8% lies in the top ten. The specimen was PBMCs, collected after 12 months of ibrutinib treatment. The source is a human donor with chronic lymphocytic leukemia. CDR3s leave out the opening cysteine and the closing phenylalanine or tryptophan.

TRBJ2-1 TRBV23-1 13 ASSPSGRSYNEQF
TRBJ2-3 TRBV28 14 ASSLGQSRGEDTQY
TRBJ2-2 TRBV18 15 ASSPRGGGRNTGELF
TRBJ1-1 TRBV7-9 12 ASSLKGARTEAF
TRBJ1-2 TRBV4-3 15 ASSQDLGTGSNYGYT
TRBJ1-5 TRBV6-4 14 ASRANRGDSNQPQH
TRBJ1-4 TRBV2 13 ASSGETGAVEKLF
TRBJ1-2 TRBV7-9 11 ASNPPGDHGYT
TRBJ2-1 TRBV9 15 ASSVGSGRVSYNEQF
TRBJ2-7 TRBV7-8 14 ASSSDGFYSSYEQY
TRBJ1-3 TRBV19 12 ASRTRAGGNTIY
TRBJ1-1 TRBV2 13 ASLDGQRMNTEAF
TRBJ2-2 TRBV21-1 17 ASSPPRTSGRGGTGELF
TRBJ2-7 TRBV15 12 ATSRAAAPGEQY
TRBJ2-2 TRBV18 10 ASSPGHGELF
TRBJ2-6 TRBV19 14 ASSPRGSSGANVLT
TRBJ2-1 TRBV7-9 12 ASSPPGSYNEQF
TRBJ2-7 TRBV28 14 ASSFPPGPRSYEQY
TRBJ1-1 TRBV9 12 ASSSPTGGTEAF
TRBJ2-1 TRBV18 13 ASSEGGWAYNEQF
TRBJ2-1 TRBV4-3 12 ASSGREWYNEQF
TRBJ2-1 TRBV7-3 11 ASSFQKGNEQF
TRBJ2-7 TRBV18 12 ASSPSGGAYEQY
TRBJ1-1 TRBV2 11 ASTRGENTEAF
TRBJ1-5 TRBV6-5 12 ASRQTGRNQPQH
TRBJ2-1 TRBV10-3 10 ATKAGSGEQF
TRBJ2-4 TRBV5-6 12 ASTPPAAKNIQY
TRBJ2-7 TRBV4-3 14 ASSQERSDRRYEQY
TRBJ1-5 TRBV6-5 12 ASSYGQAPQPQH
TRBJ2-7 TRBV10-3 11 AISESTSYEQY
TRBJ2-3 TRBV21-1 11 ASSKEPGQGRY
TRBJ1-3 TRBV5-5 14 ASSSPGGTSGNTIY
TRBJ1-2 TRBV7-9 11 ASSPGTGNGYT
TRBJ2-5 TRBV11-2 13 ASSLEMGGAGTQY
TRBJ1-2 TRBV7-9 12 ASSRTGANYGYT
TRBJ2-3 TRBV6-6 14 ASSPGGAGAEDTQY
TRBJ2-2 TRBV15 14 ATSRGGTPPTGELF
TRBJ1-4 TRBV28 9 ASSLARQVF
TRBJ2-1 TRBV10-1 16 ASSEPWGSGGSYNEQF
TRBJ2-2 TRBV5-5 13 ASSLGTVNTGELF
TRBJ2-3 TRBV11-2 14 ASSPRLAENTDTQY
TRBJ1-2 TRBV19 9 ASRQNYGYT
TRBJ2-7 TRBV28 12 ASQLGRATYEQY
TRBJ2-7 TRBV7-9 12 ASSLVGGFHEQY
TRBJ1-4 TRBV5-4 13 ASSSGVGRVEKLF
TRBJ2-7 TRBV10-3 12 AISEGAVRSEQY
TRBJ1-4 TRBV30 10 AWSRGDEKLF
TRBJ2-3 TRBV2 12 ASKWLLSTDTQY
TRBJ2-5 TRBV5-1 15 ASSLGAGRGLQETQY
TRBJ1-4 TRBV29-1 12 SVAGTAQGEKLF
TRBJ2-5 TRBV7-3 11 ASSFGAGETQY
TRBJ2-7 TRBV7-2 12 ASSLWKGPYEQY